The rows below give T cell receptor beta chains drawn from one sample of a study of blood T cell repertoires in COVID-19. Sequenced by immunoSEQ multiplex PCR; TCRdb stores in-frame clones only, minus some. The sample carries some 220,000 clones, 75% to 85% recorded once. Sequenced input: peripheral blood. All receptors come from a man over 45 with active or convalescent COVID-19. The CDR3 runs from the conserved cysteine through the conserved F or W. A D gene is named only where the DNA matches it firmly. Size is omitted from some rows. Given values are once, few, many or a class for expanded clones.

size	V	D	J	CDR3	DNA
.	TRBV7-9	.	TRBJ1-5	CASSLPARGTGNQPQHF	TGTGCCAGCAGCTTACCCGCCCGGGGGACTGGGAATCAGCCCCAGCATTTT
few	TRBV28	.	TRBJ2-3	CASSPGTLPLHTQYF	TGTGCCAGCAGTCCCGGGACTCTTCCCCTCCATACGCAGTATTTT
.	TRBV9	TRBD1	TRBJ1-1	CASSLSGGATEAFF	TGTGCCAGCAGCTTATCAGGGGGCGCGACTGAAGCTTTCTTT
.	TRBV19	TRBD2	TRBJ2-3	CASSIVGLAGGTDTQYF	TGTGCCAGTAGTATAGTGGGGCTAGCGGGAGGAACAGATACGCAGTATTTT
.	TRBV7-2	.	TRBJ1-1	CASSLFGGLNTEAFF	TGTGCCAGCAGCTTATTTGGGGGCCTGAACACTGAAGCTTTCTTT
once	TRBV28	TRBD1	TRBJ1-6	CASRPGQGRTGYNSPLHF	TGTGCCAGCAGACCGGGACAGGGGAGAACAGGGTATAATTCACCCCTCCACTTT
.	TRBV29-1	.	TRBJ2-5	CSGTETQETQYF	TGCAGCGGGACAGAGACCCAAGAGACCCAGTACTTC
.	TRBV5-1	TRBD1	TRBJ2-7	CASSPPLGTGGVEQYF	TGCGCCAGCAGCCCCCCGCTGGGGACAGGGGGTGTCGAGCAGTACTTC
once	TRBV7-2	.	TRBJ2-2	CASSQQEIGELFF	TGTGCCAGCAGCCAACAGGAAATTGGGGAGCTGTTTTTT
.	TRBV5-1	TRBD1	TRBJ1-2	CASSLAPGGGYGYTF	TGCGCCAGCAGCTTGGCTCCAGGGGGCGGCTATGGCTACACCTTC
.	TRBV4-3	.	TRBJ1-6	CASSQDYAGHESPLHF	TGCGCCAGCAGCCAAGATTATGCAGGGCACGAATCACCCCTCCACTTT
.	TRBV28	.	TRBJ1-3	CASRASPGATGNTIYF	TGTGCCAGCAGAGCTTCCCCAGGGGCGACTGGAAACACCATATATTTT
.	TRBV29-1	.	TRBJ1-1	CSGGDGMNTEAFF	TGCAGCGGTGGAGACGGGATGAACACTGAAGCTTTCTTT
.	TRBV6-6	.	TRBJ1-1	CASTWGGDTEAFF	TGTGCCAGCACCTGGGGAGGGGACACTGAAGCTTTCTTT
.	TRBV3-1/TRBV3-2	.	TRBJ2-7	CASSQSVGAHYEQYF	TGTGCCAGCAGCCAATCGGTGGGGGCGCACTACGAGCAGTACTTC
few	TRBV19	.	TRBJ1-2	CASSIDRLRRPGYGYTF	TGTGCCAGTAGTATAGATCGCCTCCGAAGGCCAGGTTATGGCTACACCTTC
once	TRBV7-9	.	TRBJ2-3	CASSLDIGEDTQYF	TGTGCCAGCAGCTTAGATATCGGGGAAGATACGCAGTATTTT